These T cell receptor beta chains were read from a single sample in a study of blood T cells in healthy people across ages. TCRdb independently ran MiXCR on the 5' RACE reads; one entry per CDR3 protein. The sample consists of about 970,000 distinct CDR3 sequences, roughly half of them appearing once. Source material: blood. The source of these receptors is a woman aged 55-70 years in good health. Each CDR3 is given without its conserved first and last residue. A D gene is named only where the DNA matches it firmly.

D	V	J	CDR3
TRBD1	TRBV7-6	.	ASSQTGGWETQY
.	TRBV18	TRBJ2-3	ASSRDQGGSDTQY
TRBD1	TRBV30	TRBJ1-5	AWNRGGNQPQH
TRBD2	TRBV4-1	TRBJ2-5	ASSQAPTSGAETQY
.	TRBV5-1	TRBJ2-7	ASSPATGGYYEQY
.	TRBV28	TRBJ2-7	ASRDPGYEQY
TRBD1	TRBV5-1	TRBJ2-7	ASSANRDRGIHEQY
.	TRBV5-1	TRBJ2-1	ASSLVQEGYNEQF
TRBD2	TRBV27	TRBJ2-7	ASSFSGRVSGYEQY
.	TRBV5-1	TRBJ2-1	ASSHWGPGDNEQF
.	TRBV20-1	TRBJ2-1	SALPLTEYNEQF
.	TRBV9	TRBJ2-1	ASSVHEQGEQF
.	TRBV25-1	TRBJ2-7	ASSDFGRAREQY
TRBD1	TRBV7-8	TRBJ1-2	ASSRRDRGSHYGYT
.	TRBV12-3/TRBV12-4	TRBJ2-1	ASSFVRRGQREQF
.	TRBV3-1	TRBJ2-3	ASSHESGASAWYTQY
.	TRBV5-1	.	ASSLGGLEYEQY
TRBD2	TRBV6-2/TRBV6-3	.	ASSRLSGRWETQY
TRBD2	TRBV29-1	TRBJ2-1	SVAGVPRAGGPNEQF
.	TRBV27	TRBJ1-5	ASSSYYDQPQH
TRBD2	TRBV7-7	TRBJ2-5	ASSLAGLDGRKETQY
.	TRBV4-2	TRBJ2-3	ASSPLERTDTQY
.	TRBV7-2	TRBJ1-6	ASSIDRGSPLH
.	TRBV7-3	TRBJ2-1	ASSPRGSGNEQF
TRBD1	TRBV12-3/TRBV12-4	TRBJ1-1	ASSPGQGVAEAF
TRBD1	TRBV14	TRBJ2-7	ASSHPRRTGNDEQY
.	TRBV20-1	TRBJ2-7	SANGGGGYEQY
TRBD2	TRBV7-2	TRBJ2-5	ASSLEGTSGRIGEQY
TRBD1	TRBV15	.	VTSRQGHHEQY
.	TRBV27	TRBJ2-7	ASSPGHQTYEQY
.	TRBV21-1	TRBJ1-2	ASSNHTNYGYT
.	TRBV6-5	TRBJ2-3	ASSTTGFATDTQY
.	TRBV10-3	TRBJ2-7	AISEANGRVEQY
TRBD1	TRBV4-1	TRBJ1-4	ASRLAGQSNEKLF
.	TRBV7-2	TRBJ2-5	ASSPGGTRWNEQY
.	TRBV9	TRBJ1-1	ASSASVGDTEAF
.	TRBV6-2/TRBV6-3	.	ASSFQGHEQY